Following are 3 T cell receptor beta chains from one sample sequenced in a study of cytomegalovirus exposure and HLA in healthy donors. The PCR used 60 Vbeta and 13 Jbeta primers. TCRdb's copy holds only in-frame clones and misses some; the assay was immunoSEQ multiplex PCR. The profile covers almost 80,000 clones, with 67% appearing a single time and about 6.9% taken by the ten largest. Sequenced input: PBMCs. These receptors came from a woman aged 45-65 years in good health and CMV-seropositive.

This chain uses TRBV29-1 with TRBJ1-5, with unresolved D. This CDR3 is built from 13 residues. V was pared by 4 bases and J by 1 base, with 8 bases between. Germline loops: CDR1 SQVTM, CDR2 ANQGSEA. The DNA for the CDR3 is TGCAGCGTTGTCGGGGAGAGCAATCAGCCCCAGCATTTT. It is translated as CSVVGESNQPQHF.

The chain joins TRBV25-1 to TRBJ2-5; TRBD1 matches at 10 bases. The DNA end favors TRBJ2-7, so the J call may be wrong. The CDR3 runs to 17 residues. Germline V gene sequence: CDR1 MGHDK, CDR2 SYGVNS. CDR3 amino acids: CASSELDRDRGYYEQYF. The CDR3 nucleotides are TGTGCCAGCAGTGAGTTGGACCGGGACAGGGGATACTACGAGCAGTACTTC.

This sequence joins TRBV5-4 and TRBJ1-2, with TRBD1 identical over 9 bases. This CDR3 is 15 amino acids long. In germline, CDR1 is SGHNT, CDR2 YYREEE (reference sequence). V shed 3 bases and J 8 bases; nucleotides not matched to a gene: 11. The CDR3 spells CASSYPYRDRDGYTF. CDR3 coding DNA: TGTGCCAGCAGCTACCCTTACCGGGACAGGGACGGCTACACCTTC.